These T cell receptor beta chains were read from a single sample in a study of shared clonotypes between healthy human individuals. Assay: immunoSEQ multiplex PCR; the TCRdb copy retains only in-frame clones and omits some. This sample has roughly 2,000,000 clones, with approximately 94% found just once. The sample consisted of naive CD8+ T cells sorted from blood. The receptors here all came from a young man in good health. CDR3s include the opening cysteine and the closing phenylalanine or tryptophan. The D gene is left open where the match is weak. Where a row states a size, it is once, few, many or the class of an expanded clone; other rows omit it.

V gene	CDR3 length	D gene	J gene	clone size	CDR3 DNA	CDR3 protein
TRBV4-3	18	.	TRBJ2-7	.	TGCGCCAGCAGCCAAGGCGGACACAGGGTTGAGGGGGGTTACGAGCAGTACTTC	CASSQGGHRVEGGYEQYF
TRBV7-9	15	TRBD1	TRBJ1-5	.	TGTGCCAGCAGCGGAGGGACAGGGGGGGATCAGCCCCAGCATTTT	CASSGGTGGDQPQHF
TRBV14	17	.	TRBJ2-2	.	TGTGCCAGCAGCCAAGGGTTTACAGGGATAAACACCGGGGAGCTGTTTTTT	CASSQGFTGINTGELFF
TRBV30	10	.	TRBJ1-2	.	TGTGCCTGCGAGGGCTATGGCTACACCTTC	CACEGYGYTF
TRBV9	15	TRBD1	TRBJ2-1	.	TGTGCCAGCAGCCAGTATACAGGGGGCGTCAATGAGCAGTTCTTC	CASSQYTGGVNEQFF
TRBV6-5	14	TRBD2	TRBJ2-5	once	TGTGCCAGCAGTTACTCTGGGGAGGGAGAGACCCAGTACTTC	CASSYSGEGETQYF
TRBV5-5	13	.	TRBJ2-1	.	TGTGCCAGCTGGGGCGGGCAATACAATGAGCAGTTCTTC	CASWGGQYNEQFF
TRBV6-1	15	.	TRBJ1-2	.	TGTGCCAGCAGTGAAACCGGGACCTGGACCAATGGCTACACCTTC	CASSETGTWTNGYTF
TRBV27	14	TRBD1	TRBJ2-3	.	TGTGCCAGCAGTGGGACAGCCAGCACAGATACGCAGTATTTT	CASSGTASTDTQYF
TRBV6-6	13	.	TRBJ2-7	.	TGTGCCAGCAGTTACTCTGTGAGTTACGAGCAGTACTTC	CASSYSVSYEQYF
TRBV2	16	TRBD1	TRBJ1-5	.	TGTGCCAGCAGTTACGGGACAGGGTTAGAGGGTCAGCCCCAGCATTTT	CASSYGTGLEGQPQHF
TRBV4-1	14	TRBD2	TRBJ2-1	once	TGCGCCAGCAGCCAATCTAGCGGGGGGGCATCCCGGTTCTTC	CASSQSSGGASRFF
TRBV5-1	13	.	TRBJ1-1	.	TGCGCCAGCAGCCCTCGGATGAACACTGAAGCTTTCTTT	CASSPRMNTEAFF
TRBV2	14	.	TRBJ1-1	.	TGTGCCAGCAGGAGCCAGTCGGGAGACACTGAAGCTTTCTTT	CASRSQSGDTEAFF
TRBV30	14	.	TRBJ2-7	.	TGTGCCTGGAGTGTACCGGGGGCAACCTACGAGCAGTACTTC	CAWSVPGATYEQYF
TRBV13	11	.	TRBJ2-2	.	TGTGCCAGCAGCAAGACCGGGGAGCTGTTTTTT	CASSKTGELFF
TRBV10-2	15	.	TRBJ1-1	.	TGCGCCAGCAGTGATTGGGGCACCCCAGAAACTGAAGCTTTCTTT	CASSDWGTPETEAFF
TRBV7-7	13	.	TRBJ2-7	.	TGTGCTAGCAGCTTAGGGGAGCTCTACGAGCAGTACTTC	CASSLGELYEQYF
TRBV6-5	15	.	TRBJ2-5	.	TGTGCCAGCAGTTACTACTCGTTGGGTTACGAGACCCAGTACTTC	CASSYYSLGYETQYF
TRBV5-6	13	.	TRBJ2-1	.	TGTGCCAGCAGCTTGGCAGTCTGGTCTGAGCAGTTCTTC	CASSLAVWSEQFF
TRBV13	12	TRBD1	TRBJ2-7	once	TGTGCCAGCAGTACAGGGGGGTACGAGCAGTACTTC	CASSTGGYEQYF
TRBV2	16	TRBD1	TRBJ2-5	once	TGTGCCAGCAGTGTCCATGGGACAGGAGGCGAGGAGACCCAGTACTTC	CASSVHGTGGEETQYF